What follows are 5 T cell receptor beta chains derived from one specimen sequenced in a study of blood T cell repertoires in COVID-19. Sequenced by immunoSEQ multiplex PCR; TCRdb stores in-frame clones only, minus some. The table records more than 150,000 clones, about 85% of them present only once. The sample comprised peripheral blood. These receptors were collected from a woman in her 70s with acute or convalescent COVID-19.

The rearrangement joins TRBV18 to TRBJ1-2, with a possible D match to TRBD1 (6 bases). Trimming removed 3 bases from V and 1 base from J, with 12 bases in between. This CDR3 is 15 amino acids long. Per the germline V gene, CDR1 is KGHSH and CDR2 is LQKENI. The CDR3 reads CASSPWDTDNYGYTF. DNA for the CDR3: TGTGCCAGCTCACCCTGGGACACCGATAACTATGGCTACACCTTC. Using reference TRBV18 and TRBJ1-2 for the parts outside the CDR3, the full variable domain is NAGVMQNPRHLVRRRGQEARLRCSPMKGHSHVYWYRQLPEEGLKFMVYLQKENIIDESGMPKERFSAEFPKEGPSILRIQQVVRGDSAAYFCASSPWDTDNYGYTFGSGTRLTVV.

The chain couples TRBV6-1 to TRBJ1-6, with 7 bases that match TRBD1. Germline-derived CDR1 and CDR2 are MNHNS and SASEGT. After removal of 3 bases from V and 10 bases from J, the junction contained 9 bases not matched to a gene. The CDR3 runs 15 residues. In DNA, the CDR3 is TGTGCCAGCAGTGAGGTGCAGGGGGGCACATCACCCCTCCACTTT. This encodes CASSEVQGGTSPLHF.

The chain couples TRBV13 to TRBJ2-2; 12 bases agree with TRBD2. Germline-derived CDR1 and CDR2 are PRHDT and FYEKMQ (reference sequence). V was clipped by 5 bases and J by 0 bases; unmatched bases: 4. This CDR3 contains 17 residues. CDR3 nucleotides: TGTGCCAGCAGCATGGGACTAGCGGGTTCGAACACCGGGGAGCTGTTTTTT. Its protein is CASSMGLAGSNTGELFF.

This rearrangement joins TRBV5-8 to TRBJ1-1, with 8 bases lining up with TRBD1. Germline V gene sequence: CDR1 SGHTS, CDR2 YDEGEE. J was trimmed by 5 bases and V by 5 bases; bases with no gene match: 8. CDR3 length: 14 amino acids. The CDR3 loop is CASRNRQGRTEAFF. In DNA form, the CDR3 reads TGTGCCAGCAGGAACCGACAGGGGAGGACTGAAGCTTTCTTT.

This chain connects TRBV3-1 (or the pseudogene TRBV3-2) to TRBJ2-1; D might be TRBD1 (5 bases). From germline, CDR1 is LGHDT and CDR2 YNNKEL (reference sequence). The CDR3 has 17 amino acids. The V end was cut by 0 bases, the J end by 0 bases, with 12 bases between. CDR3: CASSQDRALFSYNEQFF. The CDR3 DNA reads TGTGCCAGCAGCCAAGACAGGGCCCTTTTCTCCTACAATGAGCAGTTCTTC.